Sequencing of this T cell receptor (beta chain) was carried out in a study of early T cells in non-severe SARS-CoV-2 infection (dated by TCRdb to about 2021). Describing the broader study: Because TCR sequencing was done on bulk RNA from unsorted whole blood, the alpha and beta chains could not be paired.

The sample holds a few counts of this clonotype. Its binding antigen is unknown. No qualities accompany the bases; no much larger clone lies one base away. Findings and caveats that apply to the study as a whole: Matching against VDJdb was skewed toward anti-spike CD8 responses, likely underestimated virus-specific expansions, and missed private and CD4 specificities.

Libraries were prepared through 5' RACE. Sequencing was carried out with a NextSeq 500. The TCR library protocol attached unique molecular identifiers to individual cDNA molecules to correct for sequencing error and PCR bias. Both TCR alpha and beta chains were sequenced, and tight co-correlation was observed between alpha and beta sequence abundances in each sample. In the authors' own workflow: Decombinator V4 was used to annotate the V gene, J gene and CDR3 of the TCR sequences. Expanded TCRs were defined as changing significantly between any two time points under a Poisson model with p below 0.0001. Abundances of TCRs were expressed as counts per million after normalisation to the total number of TCRs sequenced in each sample. MAIT TCRs were defined by TRAV1-2 paired with TRAJ12, TRAJ20 or TRAJ33, and iNKT TCRs by TRAV10 paired with TRAJ18. VDJdb, accessed on 1 November 2021, was searched for TCRs annotated for CMV, EBV and SARS-CoV-2, and TCRs annotated for more than one antigen were excluded. Starting from the raw public reads, TCRdb applied fastp trimming at Q25, assembled clones with MiXCR and retained in-frame beta chains. Each CDR3 protein appears once, grouped with its most common genes and DNA. TCRdb, not the original authors, processed these V and J calls. The sample profile shows more than 45,000 distinct CDR3 sequences; over 10% of them were found once. Of the sample, roughly 3.4% is held by the ten largest clones.

The CDR3 goes from the cysteine to the phenylalanine over 14 residues. Of all the DNA, just the CDR3 is kept, 42 bases in frame from base 1. Relative to germline, V is missing 3 bases and J is missing 6 bases, with 7 bases of the junction outside any gene match. The germline V gene sets CDR1 to SGHRS and CDR2 to YFSETQ. Set within a cohort of healthcare workers in London, UK, this nested case-control study involved weekly PCR testing of nasopharyngeal swabs along with blood sampling. Healthcare workers were enrolled in the week of the UK lockdown, from 23 to 31 March 2020, and were followed every week for up to roughly 15 weeks.

The TCR comes from an adult who was a healthcare worker with PCR-confirmed SARS-CoV-2 infection or an uninfected control (not recorded which). The chain couples TRBV5-1 to TRBJ2-7; the central 9 bases match TRBD1. Sequencing used whole blood. CDR3 protein: CASSSGTGPREQYF. DNA sequence: TGCGCCAGCAGCTCCGGGACAGGGCCGCGCGAGCAGTACTTC.